This entry describes one T cell receptor (beta chain). Its antigen is unknown. Within one base of it there is no much larger clone, and no base qualities were kept. These data are taken from a study of CD8 T cells in Susac syndrome (dated by TCRdb to between 2018 and 2021). At the level of the whole study: Whether CD8+ T cell activation and differentiation in Susac syndrome was antigen driven was tested using repertoire sequencing. CD8+ T cell repertoire clonality was compared between around eleven healthy donors, approximately 14 Susac syndrome patients and about 15 multiple sclerosis patients.

RNA was extracted using the RNeasy kit, and roughly 0.45 to 1 microgram was reverse transcribed with random hexamers. The immunoSEQ multiplex PCR assay, which covers 54 Vbeta and 13 Jbeta segments, was used to amplify TCR beta CDR3 regions. PCR amplification bias was corrected using a synthetic template baseline for primer optimization and computational correction. The study's processing was this. Reads were assigned to V, D and J genes according to IMGT and analyzed in immunoSEQ Analyzer, with only productive sequences retained. To calculate clonality, Shannon entropy was normalized by log2 of the number of productive unique sequences and then subtracted from one. For each patient and control, public and private clones were evaluated among the 100 most prevalent clones. A clone was defined as Susac-specific if it was absent from the healthy and MS cohorts, from over a thousand published viral clones and from other ImmuneACCESS disease sequences. TCRdb reworked the public reads: Q25 trimming with fastp, MiXCR clone assembly, productive beta chains retained. Under each unique CDR3 protein, matching rows form one entry showing the most common genes and DNA. What appears here as the V and J calls and clone size reflects TCRdb's work, not the paper's. For this sample the table gives 200,000 or so distinct CDR3 sequences, of which approximately 90% were detected only once. The ten most abundant clones make up about 0.15% of the sample.

CDR1 SQVTM and CDR2 ANQGSEA are derived from the germline V gene. Its CDR3 holds 15 amino acids, cysteine through phenylalanine. The entry retains the CDR3 DNA only, 45 bases that are in frame from base 1. Trimming leaves V shorter by 6 bases and J shorter by 2 bases, with the junction holding 4 bases beyond the gene matches. Study-level results and caveats: The number of individuals in the TCR sequencing and HLA analysis was recognized as being relatively small.

Peripheral blood CD8+ and CD4+ T cells from healthy donors, Susac syndrome patients and multiple sclerosis patients were profiled using high-throughput TCR beta sequencing. Multiple sclerosis controls were treatment-naive patients with stable or active relapsing-remitting disease fulfilling revised McDonald criteria. CD8+ TEMRA cells were enriched by FACS, while bulk CD8+ and CD4+ T cells were purified by magnetic negative isolation. Blood was collected in EDTA tubes and processed within 24 hours, with PBMCs isolated through density gradient centrifugation. PBMCs intended for TCR sequencing were frozen in liquid nitrogen and were later thawed in a 37 degrees C water bath. The sorted or isolated CD4+, CD8+ and CD8+ TEMRA cells had a purity of 90% or higher.

Recombination connected TRBV29-1 to TRBJ2-3, with TRBD2 identical over 14 junction bases. The source material was CD8+ T cells from PBMCs. The sequence derives from a human donor with multiple sclerosis. CDR3 protein: CSVETSGGATDTQYF. The nucleotides read TGCAGCGTGGAGACTAGCGGGGGGGCCACAGATACGCAGTATTTT.